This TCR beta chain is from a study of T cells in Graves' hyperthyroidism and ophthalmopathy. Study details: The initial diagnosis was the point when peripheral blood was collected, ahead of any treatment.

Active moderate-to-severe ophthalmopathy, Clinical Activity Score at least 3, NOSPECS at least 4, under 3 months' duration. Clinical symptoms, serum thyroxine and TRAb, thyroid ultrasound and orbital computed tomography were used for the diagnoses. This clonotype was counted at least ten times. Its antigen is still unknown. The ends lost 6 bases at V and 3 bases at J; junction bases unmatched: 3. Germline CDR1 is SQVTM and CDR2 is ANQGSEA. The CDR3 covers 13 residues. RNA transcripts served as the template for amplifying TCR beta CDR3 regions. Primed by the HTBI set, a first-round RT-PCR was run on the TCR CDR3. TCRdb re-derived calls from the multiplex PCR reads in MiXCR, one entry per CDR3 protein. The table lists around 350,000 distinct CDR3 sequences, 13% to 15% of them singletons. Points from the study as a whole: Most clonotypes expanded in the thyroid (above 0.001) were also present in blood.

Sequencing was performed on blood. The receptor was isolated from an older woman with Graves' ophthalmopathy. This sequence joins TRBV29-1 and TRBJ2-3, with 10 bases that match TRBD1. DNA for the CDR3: TGCAGCGTCGGGGGACAGGGGACAGATACGCAGTATTTT. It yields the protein CSVGGQGTDTQYF.